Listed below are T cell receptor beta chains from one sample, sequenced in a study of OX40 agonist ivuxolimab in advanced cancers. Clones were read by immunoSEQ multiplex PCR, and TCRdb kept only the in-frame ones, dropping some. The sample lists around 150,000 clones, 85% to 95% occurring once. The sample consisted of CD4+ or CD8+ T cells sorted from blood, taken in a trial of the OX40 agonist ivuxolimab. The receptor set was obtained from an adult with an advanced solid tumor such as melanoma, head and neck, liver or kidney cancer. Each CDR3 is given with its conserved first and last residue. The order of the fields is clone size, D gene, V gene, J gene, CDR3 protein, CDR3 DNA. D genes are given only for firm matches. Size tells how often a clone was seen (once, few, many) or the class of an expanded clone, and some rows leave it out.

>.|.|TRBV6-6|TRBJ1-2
CQAGTPNYGYTF
TGCCAAGCCGGGACGCCGAACTATGGCTACACCTTC
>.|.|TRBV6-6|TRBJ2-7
CASSYPEGGMEQYF
TGTGCCAGCAGTTACCCGGAGGGGGGGATGGAGCAGTACTTC
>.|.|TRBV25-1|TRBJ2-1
CASSEGGSGTYNEQFF
TGTGCCAGCAGTGAAGGGGGTAGCGGCACCTACAATGAGCAGTTCTTC
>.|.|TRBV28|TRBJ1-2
CASSHINPTDSKNYGYTF
TGTGCCAGCAGCCATATAAACCCGACGGACAGTAAGAACTATGGCTACACCTTC
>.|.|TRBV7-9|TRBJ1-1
CASSQPRGREEAFF
TGTGCCAGCAGCCAGCCACGGGGGCGGGAAGAAGCTTTCTTT
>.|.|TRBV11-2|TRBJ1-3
CASSLGQVGNTIYF
TGTGCCAGCAGCTTAGGCCAGGTTGGAAACACCATATATTTT
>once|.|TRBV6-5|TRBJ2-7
CASSLPESGRVRQYF
TGTGCCAGCAGCCTCCCGGAGTCGGGTCGGGTACGGCAGTACTTC
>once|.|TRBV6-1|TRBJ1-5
CASSEYVNQPQHF
TGCGCCAGCAGTGAATATGTCAATCAGCCCCAGCATTTT
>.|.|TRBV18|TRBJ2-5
CASSPLSMDIRETQYF
TGTGCCAGCTCACCACTATCAATGGATATTAGGGAGACCCAGTACTTC
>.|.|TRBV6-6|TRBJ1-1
CASIWGLVGNTEAFF
TGTGCCAGCATCTGGGGCTTGGTGGGGAACACTGAAGCTTTCTTT
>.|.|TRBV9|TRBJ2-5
CASSVVEETQYF
TGTGCCAGCAGCGTAGTGGAGGAGACCCAGTACTTC
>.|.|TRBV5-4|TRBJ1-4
CASSSGYNEKLFF
TGTGCCAGCAGCTCAGGGTATAATGAAAAACTGTTTTTT
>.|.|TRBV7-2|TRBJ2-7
CASSSYRARYEQYF
TGTGCCAGCAGCTCGTACAGGGCTCGCTACGAGCAGTACTTC
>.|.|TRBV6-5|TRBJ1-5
CASSYSRNSNQPQHF
TGTGCCAGCAGTTACTCGAGGAATAGCAATCAGCCCCAGCATTTT
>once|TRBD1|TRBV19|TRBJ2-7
CASSPPGTVSYEQYF
TGTGCCAGTAGCCCCCCGGGGACAGTCTCCTACGAGCAGTACTTC